This T cell receptor beta chain derives from a study of blood T cell repertoires in COVID-19. Across the whole study: Sites across the United States, Italy and Spain contributed samples from acute and convalescent COVID-19. T cells, B-cell-depleted T cells, or PBMCs supplied cDNA or gDNA.

Per the authors' pipeline: Quantification of nucleated cells was approximated via reference gene primer amplification. Clones were read by immunoSEQ multiplex PCR, and TCRdb kept only the in-frame ones, dropping some. V and J calls and clone size are as listed in that table; D and trimming were resolved from the DNA. The table shows approximately 94,000 clones, with around 90% occurring only once. The TCR sequence derives from a woman between 45 and 65 years old in a cohort sampled during active COVID-19. Sequencing was performed on peripheral blood.

CDR3 sequence: CSGSGQGEKLFF. CDR3 DNA sequence: TGCAGCGGTTCCGGACAGGGGGAAAAACTGTTTTTT. The chain combines TRBV29-1 with TRBJ1-4; 9 bases align to TRBD1. With 7 bases clipped from V and 8 bases from J, the junction kept 5 bases outside the gene matches. The CDR3 has 12 residues. Per germline, CDR1 SQVTM and CDR2 ANQGSEA. Looking up the rest from reference TRBV29-1 and TRBJ1-4 gives the full variable domain: SAVISQKPSRDICQRGTSLTIQCQVDSQVTMMFWYRQQPGQSLTLIATANQGSEATYESGFVIDKFPISRPNLTFSTLTVSNMSPEDSSIYLCSGSGQGEKLFFGSGTQLSVL.